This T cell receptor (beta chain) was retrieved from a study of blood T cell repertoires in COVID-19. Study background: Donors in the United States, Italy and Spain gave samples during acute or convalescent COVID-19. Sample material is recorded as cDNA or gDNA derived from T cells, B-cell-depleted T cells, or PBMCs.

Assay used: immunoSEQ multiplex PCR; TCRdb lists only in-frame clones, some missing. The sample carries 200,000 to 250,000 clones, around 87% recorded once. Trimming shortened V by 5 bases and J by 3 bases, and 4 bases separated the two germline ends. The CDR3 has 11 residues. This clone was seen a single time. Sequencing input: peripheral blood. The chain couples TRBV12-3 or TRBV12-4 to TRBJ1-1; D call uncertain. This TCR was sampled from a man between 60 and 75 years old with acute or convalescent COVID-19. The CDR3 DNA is TGTGCCAGCAGTCCCGACACTGAAGCTTTCTTT. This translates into CASSPDTEAFF.